The entry below describes one TCR beta chain. Antigen specificity is unknown. The data were obtained in a study of beta chain features in type 1 diabetes. Study overall: Age, gender and cell yields were similar between patients and healthy donors.

Researchers reported sorting CD4+ naive, central memory, regulatory and stem cell-like memory cells via CD45RO/CCR7/CD25/CD127/CD95/CD27. The CDR3 covers 13 residues. Germline V gene data show CDR1 as WNHNN and CDR2 as SYGVQD (reference sequence). The ends were cut back, 4 bases at V and 5 bases at J, with 12 bases in the middle. Investigators reverse transcribed all isolated RNA, so they sequenced expressed TCRB transcripts. There were 3 million to 4 million reads on average in the naive, central memory and regulatory T cell samples. Measured with immunoSEQ multiplex PCR; TCRdb has only the in-frame clones, and not every one. Among about 40,000 clones, 45% to 50% were seen once, and the ten largest hold around 0.7%. The study's findings and limits: Fewer junction insertions and more nucleotide deletions appeared in type 1 diabetes patients.

The chain has TRBV10-1 and TRBJ2-7; no clear D. The clonotype was recovered from a woman aged 18-35 years in good health. Sequences were obtained from central memory CD4+ T cells from blood. DNA of the CDR3: TGCGCCAGCAGTGCAGTCGGCGAGGACGAGCAGTACTTC. As protein: CASSAVGEDEQYF.